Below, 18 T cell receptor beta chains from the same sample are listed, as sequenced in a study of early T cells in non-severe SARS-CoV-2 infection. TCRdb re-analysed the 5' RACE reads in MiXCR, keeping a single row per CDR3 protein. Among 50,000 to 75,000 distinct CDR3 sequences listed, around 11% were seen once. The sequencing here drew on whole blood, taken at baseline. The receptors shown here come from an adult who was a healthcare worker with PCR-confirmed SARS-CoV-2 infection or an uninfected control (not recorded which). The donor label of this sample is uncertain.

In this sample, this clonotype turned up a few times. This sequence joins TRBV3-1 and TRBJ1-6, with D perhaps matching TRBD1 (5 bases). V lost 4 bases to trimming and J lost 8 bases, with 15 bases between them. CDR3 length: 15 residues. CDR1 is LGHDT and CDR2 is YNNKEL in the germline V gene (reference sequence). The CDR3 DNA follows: TGTGCCAGCAGCCCCGTTCAGGGTCGGGATTCACCCCTCCACTTT. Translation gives CASSPVQGRDSPLHF.

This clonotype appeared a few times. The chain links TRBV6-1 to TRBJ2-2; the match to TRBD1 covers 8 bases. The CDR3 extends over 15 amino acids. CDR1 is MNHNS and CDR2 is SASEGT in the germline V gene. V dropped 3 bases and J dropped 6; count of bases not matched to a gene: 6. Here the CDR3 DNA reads TGTGCCAGCAGTGAGTTCCAGGGGGCCTCCGGGGAGCTGTTTTTT. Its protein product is CASSEFQGASGELFF.

The CDR3 coding sequence is TGTGCCAGCAGTTTTCAGAGGAGGGGATCGAACACTGAAGCTTTCTTT. Translation: CASSFQRRGSNTEAFF. This chain joins TRBV27 and TRBJ1-1, with D perhaps TRBD1 (5 bases). Trimming removed 3 bases from V and 1 base from J, with 15 bases in between. The CDR3 sequence is 16 residues long. Germline V gene lookup returns CDR1 MNHEY and CDR2 SMNVEV (reference sequence).

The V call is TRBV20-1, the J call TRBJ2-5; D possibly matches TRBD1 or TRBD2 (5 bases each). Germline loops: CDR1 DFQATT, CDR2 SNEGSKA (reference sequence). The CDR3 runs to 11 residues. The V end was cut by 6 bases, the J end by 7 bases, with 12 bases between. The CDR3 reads CSARGIGTQYF. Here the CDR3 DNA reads TGCAGTGCGAGGGGAATTGGGACCCAGTACTTC.

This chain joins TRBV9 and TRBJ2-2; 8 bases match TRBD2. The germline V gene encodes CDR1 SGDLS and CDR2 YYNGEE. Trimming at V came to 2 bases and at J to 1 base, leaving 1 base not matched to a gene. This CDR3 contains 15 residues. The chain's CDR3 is CASSVSGGNTGELFF. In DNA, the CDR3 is TGTGCCAGCAGCGTGAGCGGGGGGAACACCGGGGAGCTGTTTTTT.

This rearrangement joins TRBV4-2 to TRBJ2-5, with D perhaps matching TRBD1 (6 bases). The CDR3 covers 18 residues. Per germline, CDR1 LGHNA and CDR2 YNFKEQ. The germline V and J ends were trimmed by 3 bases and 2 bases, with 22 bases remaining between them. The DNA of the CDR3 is TGTGCCAGCAGCCAGGAATCGAAACAGGGACGAGGACAAGAGACCCAGTACTTC. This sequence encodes CASSQESKQGRGQETQYF.

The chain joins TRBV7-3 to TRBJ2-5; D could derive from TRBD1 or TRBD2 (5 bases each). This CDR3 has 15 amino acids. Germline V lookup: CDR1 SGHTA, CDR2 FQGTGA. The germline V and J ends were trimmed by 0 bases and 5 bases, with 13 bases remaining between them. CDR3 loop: CASSLTGLAGETQYF. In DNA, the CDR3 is TGTGCCAGCAGCTTAACGGGGCTAGCCGGTGAGACCCAGTACTTC.

The CDR3 nucleotides are TGTGCCAGCAGGGGGGTAAGCTCCTACAATGAGCAGTTCTTC. It specifies CASRGVSSYNEQFF. The gene calls are TRBV6-2 or TRBV6-3 and TRBJ2-1; D may match TRBD1 or TRBD2 (5 bases each). The CDR3 runs to 14 residues. CDR1 MNHEY and CDR2 SVGEGT come from the germline V gene. The ends were cut back, 6 bases at V and 0 bases at J, with 9 bases in the middle.

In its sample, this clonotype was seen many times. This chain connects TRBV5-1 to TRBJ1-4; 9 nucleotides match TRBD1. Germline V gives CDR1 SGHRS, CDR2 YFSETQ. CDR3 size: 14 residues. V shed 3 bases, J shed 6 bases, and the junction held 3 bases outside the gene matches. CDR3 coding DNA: TGCGCCAGCAGCTCGGGACAGGGCGATGAAAAACTGTTTTTT. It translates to CASSSGQGDEKLFF.

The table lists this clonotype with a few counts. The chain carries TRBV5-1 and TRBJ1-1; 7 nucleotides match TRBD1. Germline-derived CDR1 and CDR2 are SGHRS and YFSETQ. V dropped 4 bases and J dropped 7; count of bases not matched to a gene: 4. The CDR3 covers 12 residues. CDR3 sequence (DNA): TGCGCCAGCAGCCGGCGGGACAGTGAAGCTTTCTTT. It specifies CASSRRDSEAFF. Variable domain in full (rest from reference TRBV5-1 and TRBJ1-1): KAGVTQTPRYLIKTRGQQVTLSCSPISGHRSVSWYQQTPGQGLQFLFEYFSETQRNKGNFPGRFSGRQFSNSRSEMNVSTLELGDSALYLCASSRRDSEAFFGQGTRLTVV.

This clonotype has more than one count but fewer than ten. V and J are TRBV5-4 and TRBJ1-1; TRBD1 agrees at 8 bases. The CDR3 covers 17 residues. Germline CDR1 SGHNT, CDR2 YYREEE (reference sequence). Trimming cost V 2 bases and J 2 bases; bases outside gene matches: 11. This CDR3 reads CASSFGGPGQANTEAFF. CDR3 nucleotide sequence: TGTGCCAGCAGCTTTGGGGGACCGGGACAGGCAAACACTGAAGCTTTCTTT. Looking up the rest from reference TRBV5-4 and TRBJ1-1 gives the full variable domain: ETGVTQSPTHLIKTRGQQVTLRCSSQSGHNTVSWYQQALGQGPQFIFQYYREEENGRGNFPPRFSGLQFPNYSSELNVNALELDDSALYLCASSFGGPGQANTEAFFGQGTRLTVV.

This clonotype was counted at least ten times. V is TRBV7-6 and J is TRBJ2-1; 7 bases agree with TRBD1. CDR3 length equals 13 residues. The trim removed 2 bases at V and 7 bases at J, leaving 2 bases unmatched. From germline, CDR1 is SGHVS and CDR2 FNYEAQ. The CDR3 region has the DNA TGTGCCAGCAGCTTAAGGGGGCTTAATGAGCAGTTCTTC. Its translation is CASSLRGLNEQFF.

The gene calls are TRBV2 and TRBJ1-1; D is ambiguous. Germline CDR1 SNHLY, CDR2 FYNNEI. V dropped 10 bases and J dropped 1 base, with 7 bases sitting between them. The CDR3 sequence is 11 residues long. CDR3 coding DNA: TGTGCCACTCACGAGAACACTGAAGCTTTCTTT. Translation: CATHENTEAFF.

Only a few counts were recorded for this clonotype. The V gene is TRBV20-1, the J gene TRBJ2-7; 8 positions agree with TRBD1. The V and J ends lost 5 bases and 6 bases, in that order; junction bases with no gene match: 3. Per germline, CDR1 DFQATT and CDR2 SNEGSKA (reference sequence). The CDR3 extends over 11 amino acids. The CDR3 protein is CSAGQGTEQYV. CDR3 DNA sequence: TGCAGTGCTGGACAGGGAACCGAGCAGTACGTC.

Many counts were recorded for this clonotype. The CDR3 nucleotides read TGTGCCAGCAGCTTAGAGGGCACCAACACTGAAGCTTTCTTT. The encoded protein is CASSLEGTNTEAFF. The chain uses TRBV7-9 and TRBJ1-1, with no clear D. The CDR3 runs 14 residues. V lost 1 base and J 2 bases, leaving 8 bases between the germline ends. Germline lookup yields CDR1 SEHNR and CDR2 FQNEAQ (reference sequence).

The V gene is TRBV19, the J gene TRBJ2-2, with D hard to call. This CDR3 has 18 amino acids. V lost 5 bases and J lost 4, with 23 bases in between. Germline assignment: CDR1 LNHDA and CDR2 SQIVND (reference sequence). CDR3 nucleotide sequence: TGTGCCAGTAGTCCCCGTCGCCTTTCGTTCACATCCACCGGGGAGCTGTTTTTT. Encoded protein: CASSPRRLSFTSTGELFF.

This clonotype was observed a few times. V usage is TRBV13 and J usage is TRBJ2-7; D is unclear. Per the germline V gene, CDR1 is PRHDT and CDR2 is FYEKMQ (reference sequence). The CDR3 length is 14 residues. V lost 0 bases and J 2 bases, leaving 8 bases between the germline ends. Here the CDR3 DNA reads TGTGCCAGCAGCTTAGGCCGAGGCCCCTACGAGCAGTACGTC. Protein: CASSLGRGPYEQYV.

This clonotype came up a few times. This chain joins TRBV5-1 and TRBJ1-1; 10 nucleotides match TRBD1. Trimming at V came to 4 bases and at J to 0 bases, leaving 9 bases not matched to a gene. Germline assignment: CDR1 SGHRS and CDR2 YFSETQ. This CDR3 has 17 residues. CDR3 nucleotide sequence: TGCGCCAGCAGCCTAACGGGACAGGGGCCCCTGAACACTGAAGCTTTCTTT. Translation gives CASSLTGQGPLNTEAFF.